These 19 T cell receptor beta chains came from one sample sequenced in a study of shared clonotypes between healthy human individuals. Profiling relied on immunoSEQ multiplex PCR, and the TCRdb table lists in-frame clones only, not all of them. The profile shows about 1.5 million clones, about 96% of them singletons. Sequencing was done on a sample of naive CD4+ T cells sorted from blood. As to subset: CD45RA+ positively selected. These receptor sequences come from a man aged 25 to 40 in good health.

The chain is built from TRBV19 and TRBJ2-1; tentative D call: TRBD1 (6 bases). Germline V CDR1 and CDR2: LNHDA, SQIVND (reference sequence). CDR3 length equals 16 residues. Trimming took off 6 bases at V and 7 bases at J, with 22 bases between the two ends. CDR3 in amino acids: CASSASRDTKGNEQFF. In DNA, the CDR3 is TGTGCCAGTAGCGCTTCCCGGGACACCAAAGGGAATGAGCAGTTCTTC.

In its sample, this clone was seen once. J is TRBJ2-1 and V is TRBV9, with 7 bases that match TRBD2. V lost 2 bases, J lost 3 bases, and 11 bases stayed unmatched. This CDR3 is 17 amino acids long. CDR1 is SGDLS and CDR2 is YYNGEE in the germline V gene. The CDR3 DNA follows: TGTGCCAGCAGCGTGAAGAAGCGGGAAAGGATCTACAATGAGCAGTTCTTC. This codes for CASSVKKRERIYNEQFF.

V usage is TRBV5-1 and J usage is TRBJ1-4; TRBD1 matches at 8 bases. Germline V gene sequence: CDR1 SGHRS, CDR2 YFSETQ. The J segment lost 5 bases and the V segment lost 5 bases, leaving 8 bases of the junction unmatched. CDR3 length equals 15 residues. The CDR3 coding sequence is TGCGCCAGCAGACCCCTCGGGACAGGAAATGAAAAACTGTTTTTT. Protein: CASRPLGTGNEKLFF.

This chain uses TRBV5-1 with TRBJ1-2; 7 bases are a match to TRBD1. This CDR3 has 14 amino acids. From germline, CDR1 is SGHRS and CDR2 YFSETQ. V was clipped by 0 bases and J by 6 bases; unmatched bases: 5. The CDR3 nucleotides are TGCGCCAGCAGCTTGGCGCGACAGGGCGATGGCTACACCTTC. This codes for CASSLARQGDGYTF.

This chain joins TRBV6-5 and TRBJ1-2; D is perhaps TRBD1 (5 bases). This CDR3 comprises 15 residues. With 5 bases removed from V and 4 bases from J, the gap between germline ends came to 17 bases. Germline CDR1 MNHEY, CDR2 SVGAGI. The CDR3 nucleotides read TGTGCCAGCAGTAGGCTCCGGGGGGGGTCCTATGGCTACACCTTC. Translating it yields CASSRLRGGSYGYTF.

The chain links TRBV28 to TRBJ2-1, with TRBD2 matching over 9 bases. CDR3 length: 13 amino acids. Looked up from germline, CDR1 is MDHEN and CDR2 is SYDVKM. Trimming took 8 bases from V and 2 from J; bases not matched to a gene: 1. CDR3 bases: TGTGCCAGCGCGGGGGGGGCCTACAATGAGCAGTTCTTC. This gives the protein CASAGGAYNEQFF. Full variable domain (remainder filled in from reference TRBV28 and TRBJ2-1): DVKVTQSSRYLVKRTGEKVFLECVQDMDHENMFWYRQDPGLGLRLIYFSYDVKMKEKGDIPEGYSVSREKKERFSLILESASTNQTSMYLCASAGGAYNEQFFGPGTRLTVL.

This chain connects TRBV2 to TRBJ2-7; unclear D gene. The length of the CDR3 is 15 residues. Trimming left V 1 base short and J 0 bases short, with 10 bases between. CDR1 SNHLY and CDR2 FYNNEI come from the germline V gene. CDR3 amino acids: CASSEVPGPSYEQYF. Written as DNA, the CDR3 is TGTGCCAGCAGTGAAGTTCCAGGACCCTCCTACGAGCAGTACTTC.

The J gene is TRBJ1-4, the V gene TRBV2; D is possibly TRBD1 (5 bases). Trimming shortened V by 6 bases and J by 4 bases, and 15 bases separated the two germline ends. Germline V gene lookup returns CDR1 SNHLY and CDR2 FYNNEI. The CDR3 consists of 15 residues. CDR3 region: CASSASGQYNEKLFF. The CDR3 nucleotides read TGTGCCAGCAGCGCTTCAGGGCAATATAATGAAAAACTGTTTTTT.

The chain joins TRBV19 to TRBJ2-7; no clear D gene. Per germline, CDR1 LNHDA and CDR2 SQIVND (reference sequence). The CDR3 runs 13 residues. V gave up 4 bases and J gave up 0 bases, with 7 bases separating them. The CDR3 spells CASSNFHSYEQYF. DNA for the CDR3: TGTGCCAGTAGTAATTTTCACTCCTACGAGCAGTACTTC.

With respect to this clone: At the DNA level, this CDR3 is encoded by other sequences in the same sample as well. The CDR3 coding sequence is TGCAGCGTAGGGATCTCCTACGAGCAGTACTTC. Translating gives CSVGISYEQYF. The genes are TRBV29-1 and TRBJ2-7, with D unclear. This CDR3 contains 11 residues. Germline CDR1 and CDR2: SQVTM and ANQGSEA. Trimming left V 6 bases short and J 0 bases short, with 6 bases between.

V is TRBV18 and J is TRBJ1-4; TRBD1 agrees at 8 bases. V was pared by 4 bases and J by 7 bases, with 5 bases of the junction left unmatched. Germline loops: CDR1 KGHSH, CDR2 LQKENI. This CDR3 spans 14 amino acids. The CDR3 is CASSLGQVGEKLFF. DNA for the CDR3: TGTGCCAGCTCACTGGGACAGGTCGGTGAAAAACTGTTTTTT.

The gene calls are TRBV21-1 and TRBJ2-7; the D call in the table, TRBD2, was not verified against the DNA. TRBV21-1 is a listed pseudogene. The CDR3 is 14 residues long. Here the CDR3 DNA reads TGTGCCAGCAGCAAAGAGAGGGACTCCTACGAGCAGTACTTC. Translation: CASSKERDSYEQYF.

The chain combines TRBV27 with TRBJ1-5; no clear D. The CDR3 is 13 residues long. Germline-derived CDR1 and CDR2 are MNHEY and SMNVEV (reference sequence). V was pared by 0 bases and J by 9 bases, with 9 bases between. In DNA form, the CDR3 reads TGTGCCAGCAGTTTATCGATAGAGGGGCCCCAGCATTTT. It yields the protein CASSLSIEGPQHF.

The CDR3 sequence is CASSLDPHSSDTQYF. CDR3 nucleotide sequence: TGCGCCAGCAGCTTGGATCCCCACAGTTCAGATACGCAGTATTTT. The J gene is TRBJ2-3, the V gene TRBV5-1, with D uncertain. The CDR3 runs to 15 residues. Per germline, CDR1 SGHRS and CDR2 YFSETQ. Between the trimmed V and J ends, which lost 0 bases and 4 bases, there was a span of 12 bases.

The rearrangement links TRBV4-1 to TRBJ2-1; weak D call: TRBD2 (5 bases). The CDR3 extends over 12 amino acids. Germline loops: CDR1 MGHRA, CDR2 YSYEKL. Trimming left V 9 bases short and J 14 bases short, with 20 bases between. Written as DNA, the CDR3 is TGCGCCAGGCGGAGGCCTTTAGCTTCGGAGTTCTTC. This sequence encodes CARRRPLASEFF.

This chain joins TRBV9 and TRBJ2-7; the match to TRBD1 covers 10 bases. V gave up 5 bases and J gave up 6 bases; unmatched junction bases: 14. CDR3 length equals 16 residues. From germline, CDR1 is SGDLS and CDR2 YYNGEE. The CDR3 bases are TGTGCCAGCAGTTTCCGGGACAGGGGCTCAACGGGCGAGCAGTACTTC. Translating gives CASSFRDRGSTGEQYF. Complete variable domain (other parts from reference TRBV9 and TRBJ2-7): DSGVTQTPKHLITATGQRVTLRCSPRSGDLSVYWYQQSLDQGLQFLIQYYNGEERAKGNILERFSAQQFPDLHSELNLSSLELGDSALYFCASSFRDRGSTGEQYFGPGTRLTVT.

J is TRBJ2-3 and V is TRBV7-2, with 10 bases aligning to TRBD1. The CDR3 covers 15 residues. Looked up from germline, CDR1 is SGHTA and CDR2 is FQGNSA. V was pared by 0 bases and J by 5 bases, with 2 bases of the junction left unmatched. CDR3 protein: CASSLADRGQDTQYF. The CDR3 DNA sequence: TGTGCCAGCAGCTTAGCAGACAGGGGGCAAGATACGCAGTATTTT.

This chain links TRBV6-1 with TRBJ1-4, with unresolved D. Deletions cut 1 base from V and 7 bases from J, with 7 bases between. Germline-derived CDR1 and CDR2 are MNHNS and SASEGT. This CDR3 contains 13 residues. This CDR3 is CASSEVRVEKLFF. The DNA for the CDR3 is TGTGCCAGCAGTGAAGTTCGCGTTGAAAAACTGTTTTTT.

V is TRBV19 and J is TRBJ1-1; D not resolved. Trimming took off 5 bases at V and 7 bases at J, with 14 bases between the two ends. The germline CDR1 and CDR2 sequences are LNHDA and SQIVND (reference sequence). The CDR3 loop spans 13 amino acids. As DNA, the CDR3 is TGTGCCAGTAGTTCGGACGGTAGATTTGAAGCTTTCTTT. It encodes CASSSDGRFEAFF.